This T cell receptor beta chain appears in the sequencing data of a study of blood T cell repertoires in COVID-19. After removal of 4 bases from V and 4 bases from J, the junction contained 10 bases not matched to a gene. CDR1 is GTSNPN and CDR2 is SVGIG in the germline V gene (reference sequence). The CDR3 covers 15 residues. In the source study's methods: For nucleated cells, counts were estimated from reference gene primer amplification. Libraries were prepared by immunoSEQ multiplex PCR; TCRdb keeps only in-frame clonotypes and omits some of them. V and J calls and clone size come straight from that table; D and trimming were deduced from the DNA. The data contain hundreds of thousands of clones, just under 85% of them singletons. This clone has just a few counts.

The chain recombines TRBV30 with TRBJ1-2; 9 bases agree with TRBD1. This sequence originates from an older man with acute or convalescent COVID-19. Sequencing was performed on peripheral blood. The DNA of the CDR3 is TGTGCCTGGACGGGACAGGGAACGCTTGGCTATGGCTACACCTTC. Encoded protein: CAWTGQGTLGYGYTF.